The clone carrying this T cell receptor (beta chain) was seen ten or more times. Its target is unknown. The entry originates in a study of blood T cells in healthy people across ages. Study-level findings and limits: It was the long-lived donors that had more naive CD4+ cells and higher diversity than aged donors. Diversity was estimated from one million T cells, and these estimates were considered underestimates. Significant beta diversity loss was already apparent by age roughly 40, declining roughly linearly.

The authors ran a second PCR of about 6 to 11 cycles using a sample-barcoded 5' primer and a J-beta primer mix. TCRdb reprocessed the 5' RACE reads via MiXCR and lists one record per CDR3 protein. The sample lists approximately 290,000 distinct CDR3 sequences; around 30% were seen once. This CDR3 has 17 residues. The germline V gene has CDR1 LNHNV and CDR2 YYDKDF (reference sequence). Unmatched junction bases numbered 12, after V lost 0 bases and J lost 7 bases. The receptor's source is a woman in her sixties or seventies in good health. Source material: blood. The chain couples TRBV15 to TRBJ2-1, with 7 bases matching TRBD2. In nucleotides, the CDR3 is TGTGCCACCAGCAGAGATAGGCAGGCGGGAGTGGCAAATGAGCAGTTCTTC. This codes for CATSRDRQAGVANEQFF.